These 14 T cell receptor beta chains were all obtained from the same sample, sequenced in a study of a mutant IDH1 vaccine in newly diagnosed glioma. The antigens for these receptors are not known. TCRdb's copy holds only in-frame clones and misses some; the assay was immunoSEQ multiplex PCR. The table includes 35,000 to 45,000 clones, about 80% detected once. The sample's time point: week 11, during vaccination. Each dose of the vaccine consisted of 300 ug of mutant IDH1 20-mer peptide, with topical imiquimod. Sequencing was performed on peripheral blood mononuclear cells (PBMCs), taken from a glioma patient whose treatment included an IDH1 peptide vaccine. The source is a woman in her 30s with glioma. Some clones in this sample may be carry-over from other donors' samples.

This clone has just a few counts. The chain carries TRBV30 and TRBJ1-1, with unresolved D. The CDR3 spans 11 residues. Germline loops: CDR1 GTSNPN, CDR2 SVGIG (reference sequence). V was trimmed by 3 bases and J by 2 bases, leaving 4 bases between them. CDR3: CAWRPNTEAFF. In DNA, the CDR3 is TGTGCCTGGAGACCAAACACTGAAGCTTTCTTT. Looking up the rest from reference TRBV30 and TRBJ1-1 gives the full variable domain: SQTIHQWPATLVQPVGSPLSLECTVEGTSNPNLYWYRQAAGRGLQLLFYSVGIGQISSEVPQNLSASRPQDRQFILSSKKLLLSDSGFYLCAWRPNTEAFFGQGTRLTVV.

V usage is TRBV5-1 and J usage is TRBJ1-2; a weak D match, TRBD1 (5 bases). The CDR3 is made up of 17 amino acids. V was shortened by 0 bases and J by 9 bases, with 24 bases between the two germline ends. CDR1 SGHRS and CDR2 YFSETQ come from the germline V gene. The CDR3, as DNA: TGCGCCAGCAGCTTGGCGGCAGGGAAGGGCCGGGGGACGAGCTACACCTTC. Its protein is CASSLAAGKGRGTSYTF.

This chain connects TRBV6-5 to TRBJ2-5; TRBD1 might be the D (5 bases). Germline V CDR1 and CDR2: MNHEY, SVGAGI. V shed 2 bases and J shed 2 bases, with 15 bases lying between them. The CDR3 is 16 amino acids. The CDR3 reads CASSYPRVGVQETQYF. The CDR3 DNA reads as TGTGCCAGCAGTTACCCCAGGGTAGGCGTTCAAGAGACCCAGTACTTC.

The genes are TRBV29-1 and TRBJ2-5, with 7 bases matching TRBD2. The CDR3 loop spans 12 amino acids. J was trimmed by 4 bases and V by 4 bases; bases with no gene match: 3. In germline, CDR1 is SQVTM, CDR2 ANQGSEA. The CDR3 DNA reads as TGCAGCGTTGGGGGAGGGGTAGAGACCCAGTACTTC. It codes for CSVGGGVETQYF.

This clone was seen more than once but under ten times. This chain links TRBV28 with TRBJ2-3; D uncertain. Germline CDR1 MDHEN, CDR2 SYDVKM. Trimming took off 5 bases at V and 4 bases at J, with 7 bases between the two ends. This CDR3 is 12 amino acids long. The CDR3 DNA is TGTGCCAGCAGTCACTACTCAGATACGCAGTATTTT. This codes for CASSHYSDTQYF.

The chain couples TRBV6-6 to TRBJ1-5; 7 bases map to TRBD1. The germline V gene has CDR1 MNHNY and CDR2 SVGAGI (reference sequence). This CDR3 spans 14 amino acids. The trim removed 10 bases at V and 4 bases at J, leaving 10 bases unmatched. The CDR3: CATKTPGQNQPQHF. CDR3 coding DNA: TGTGCCACCAAGACCCCGGGACAGAATCAGCCCCAGCATTTT.

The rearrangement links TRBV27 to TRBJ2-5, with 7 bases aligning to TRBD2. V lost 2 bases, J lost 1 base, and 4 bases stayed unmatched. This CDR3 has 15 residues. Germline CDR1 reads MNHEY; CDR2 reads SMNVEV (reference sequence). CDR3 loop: CASSLHGRPQETQYF. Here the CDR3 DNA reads TGTGCCAGCAGTTTACACGGGAGGCCCCAAGAGACCCAGTACTTC.

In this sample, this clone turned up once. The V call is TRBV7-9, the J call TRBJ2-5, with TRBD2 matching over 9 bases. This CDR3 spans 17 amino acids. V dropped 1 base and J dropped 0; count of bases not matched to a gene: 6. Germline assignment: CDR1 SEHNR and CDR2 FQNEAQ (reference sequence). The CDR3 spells CASSLVWTSDYQETQYF. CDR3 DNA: TGTGCCAGCAGCTTAGTCTGGACTAGCGATTACCAAGAGACCCAGTACTTC.

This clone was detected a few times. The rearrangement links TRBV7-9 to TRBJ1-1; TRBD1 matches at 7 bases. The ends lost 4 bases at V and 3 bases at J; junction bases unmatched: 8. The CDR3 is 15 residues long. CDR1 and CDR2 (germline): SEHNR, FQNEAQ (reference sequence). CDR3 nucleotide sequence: TGTGCCAGCAGCTCCGACAGGGAACTGTACACTGAAGCTTTCTTT. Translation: CASSSDRELYTEAFF.

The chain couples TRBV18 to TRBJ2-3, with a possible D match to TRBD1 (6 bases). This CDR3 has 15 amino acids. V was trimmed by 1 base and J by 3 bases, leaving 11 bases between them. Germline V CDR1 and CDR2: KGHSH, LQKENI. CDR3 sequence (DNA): TGTGCCAGCTCACCACTACAGGGTTGGACAGATACGCAGTATTTT. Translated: CASSPLQGWTDTQYF.

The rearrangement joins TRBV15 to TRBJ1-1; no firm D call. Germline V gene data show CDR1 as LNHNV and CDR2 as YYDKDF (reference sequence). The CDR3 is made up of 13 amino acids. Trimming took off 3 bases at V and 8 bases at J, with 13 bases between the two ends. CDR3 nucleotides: TGTGCCACCAGCAGCCCTGAGGGAGGAGAAGCTTTCTTT. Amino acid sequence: CATSSPEGGEAFF.

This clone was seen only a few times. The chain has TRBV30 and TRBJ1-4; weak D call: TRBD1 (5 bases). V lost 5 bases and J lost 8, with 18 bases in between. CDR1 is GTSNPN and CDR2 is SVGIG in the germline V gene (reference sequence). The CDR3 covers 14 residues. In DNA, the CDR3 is TGTGCCTGGCGGAGGGGATTACGGGAAGAAAAACTGTTTTTT. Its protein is CAWRRGLREEKLFF. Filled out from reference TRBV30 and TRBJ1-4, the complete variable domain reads SQTIHQWPATLVQPVGSPLSLECTVEGTSNPNLYWYRQAAGRGLQLLFYSVGIGQISSEVPQNLSASRPQDRQFILSSKKLLLSDSGFYLCAWRRGLREEKLFFGSGTQLSVL.

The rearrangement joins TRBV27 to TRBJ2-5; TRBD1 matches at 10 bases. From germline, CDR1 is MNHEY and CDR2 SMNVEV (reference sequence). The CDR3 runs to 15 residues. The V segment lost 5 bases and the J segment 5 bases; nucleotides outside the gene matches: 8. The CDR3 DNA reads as TGTGCCAGCAGTGTGGACAGGGGGTTTGGGGAGACCCAGTACTTC. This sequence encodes CASSVDRGFGETQYF.

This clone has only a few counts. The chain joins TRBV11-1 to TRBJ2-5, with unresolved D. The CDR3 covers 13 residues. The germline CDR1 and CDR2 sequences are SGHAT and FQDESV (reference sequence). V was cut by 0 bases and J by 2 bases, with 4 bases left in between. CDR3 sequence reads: CASSLAVQETQYF. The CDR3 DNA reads TGTGCCAGCAGCTTAGCGGTACAAGAGACCCAGTACTTC.